The rows below give T cell receptor beta chains drawn from one sample of a study of shared clonotypes between healthy human individuals. The assay was immunoSEQ multiplex PCR, and TCRdb's table has in-frame clones only and misses some. The sample includes 850,000 to 1,200,000 clones, about 80% seen only once; the top ten take approximately 1.5%. The sample comprised memory CD4+ T cells sorted from blood. Source of these receptors: a man between 18 and 29 years old in good health. Both conserved end residues are part of each CDR3. Each record gives: D gene, J gene, clone size, V gene, CDR3 protein, CDR3 DNA. D genes are given only for firm matches. Size is omitted from some rows. Given values are once, few, many or a class for expanded clones.

TRBD1 TRBJ2-7 NA TRBV7-2 CASSYDRGPHYEQYF TGTGCCAGCAGCTACGACAGGGGACCCCACTACGAGCAGTACTTC
NA TRBJ2-5 few TRBV6-1 CASSSQGPVSETQYF TGTGCCAGCAGCTCACAGGGACCTGTGTCAGAGACCCAGTACTTC
TRBD1 TRBJ2-7 NA TRBV28 CASRPRQGRYEQYF TGTGCCAGCAGGCCCCGACAGGGGAGGTACGAGCAGTACTTC
TRBD1 TRBJ1-2 many TRBV30 CAWSLSPGGDGYTF TGTGCCTGGAGTCTTAGTCCAGGGGGGGATGGCTACACCTTC
NA TRBJ1-3 NA TRBV7-2 CASRPQGSGNTIYF TGTGCCAGCAGGCCGCAGGGCTCTGGAAACACCATATATTTT
NA TRBJ2-7 NA TRBV18 CASSPNAIEQYF TGCGCCAGCTCACCAAACGCCATCGAGCAGTACTTC
NA TRBJ1-5 NA TRBV30 CAWSVGGGPGPQHF TGTGCCTGGAGTGTTGGGGGAGGCCCCGGGCCCCAGCATTTT
NA TRBJ2-6 NA TRBV9 CASSPGRGSGANVLTF TGTGCCAGCAGCCCGGGGCGTGGCTCTGGGGCCAACGTCCTGACTTTC
NA TRBJ2-1 NA TRBV2 CASSGGEQFF TGTGCCAGCTCTGGGGGAGAGCAGTTCTTC
NA TRBJ2-5 few TRBV5-1 CASSTQGQETQYF TGCGCCAGCAGCACCCAGGGGCAAGAGACCCAGTACTTC
NA TRBJ1-2 NA TRBV4-1 CASSQDPRGYGYTF TGCGCCAGCAGCCAAGACCCCAGGGGCTATGGCTACACCTTC
TRBD2 TRBJ2-7 NA TRBV11-2 CASSLASGEGYEQYF TGTGCCAGCAGCTTAGCGAGCGGGGAGGGCTACGAGCAGTACTTC
NA TRBJ2-3 many TRBV5-1 CASGLDGTDTQYF TGCGCCAGCGGCCTGGACGGGACAGATACGCAGTATTTT
TRBD1 TRBJ1-2 NA TRBV2 CASSGTGGDGYTF TGTGCCAGCAGTGGGACAGGGGGTGATGGCTACACCTTC
TRBD1 TRBJ2-3 NA TRBV2 CASSELDRDIDTQYF TGTGCCAGCAGTGAATTGGACAGGGACATCGATACGCAGTATTTT
NA TRBJ2-1 NA TRBV7-2 CASSLGGGPSSYNEQFF TGTGCCAGCAGCTTAGGGGGCGGGCCGAGCTCCTACAATGAGCAGTTCTTC
NA TRBJ1-5 once TRBV18 CASSGPDRSNQPQHF TGTGCCAGCTCAGGTCCGGACAGAAGCAATCAGCCCCAGCATTTT
NA TRBJ1-3 once TRBV27 CASSLSGTGFGNTIYF TGTGCCAGCAGTTTATCTGGGACGGGGTTTGGAAACACCATATATTTT
TRBD1 TRBJ2-5 NA TRBV5-8 CASSWGTVYQETQYF TGTGCCAGCAGCTGGGGGACAGTGTACCAAGAGACCCAGTACTTC
TRBD1 TRBJ1-1 few TRBV30 CAWSRETGAKNTEAFF TGTGCCTGGAGTCGTGAGACAGGGGCTAAGAACACTGAAGCTTTCTTT
NA TRBJ2-1 NA TRBV7-2 CASSLSWGSYNEQFF TGTGCCAGCAGCTTGTCTTGGGGGTCCTACAATGAGCAGTTCTTC
NA TRBJ2-7 NA TRBV5-5 CASSLGRPYEQYF TGTGCCAGCAGCTTGGGCAGACCTTACGAGCAGTACTTC
NA TRBJ1-6 NA TRBV9 CASSVDLGSPLHF TGTGCCAGCAGCGTAGACTTGGGGTCACCCCTCCACTTT
NA TRBJ2-1 NA TRBV29-1 CSVALGGRAHEQFF TGCAGCGTTGCTTTGGGGGGACGAGCGCATGAGCAGTTCTTC
NA TRBJ1-2 NA TRBV19 CASRPLGGSEGYTF TGTGCCAGTAGGCCTCTAGGGGGGAGTGAAGGCTACACCTTC
TRBD1 TRBJ2-7 NA TRBV14 CASSSLPGQGSLSEQYF TGTGCCAGCAGTTCACTCCCGGGACAGGGCTCATTATCGGAGCAGTACTTC
TRBD2 TRBJ2-3 NA TRBV9 CASSVVPAGGEDTQYF TGTGCCAGCAGCGTAGTTCCAGCGGGAGGGGAAGATACGCAGTATTTT
NA TRBJ1-5 NA TRBV10-3 CASAQGLGQPQHF TGTGCCAGCGCACAGGGTTTAGGTCAGCCCCAGCATTTT
TRBD1 TRBJ1-1 few TRBV9 CASSVGDREGTEAFF TGTGCCAGCAGCGTGGGAGACAGGGAGGGCACTGAAGCTTTCTTT
NA TRBJ2-7 NA TRBV6-6 CASSFLASGEQYF TGTGCCAGCAGTTTCCTAGCTTCGGGCGAGCAGTACTTC
NA TRBJ2-2 NA TRBV29-1 CSVEHGGNTGELFF TGCAGCGTTGAACACGGGGGGAACACCGGGGAGCTGTTTTTT
NA TRBJ2-3 NA TRBV6-5 CASRKTGTDTQYF TGTGCCAGCAGGAAAACGGGCACAGATACGCAGTATTTT
NA TRBJ2-3 NA TRBV15 CATSREDSPGDTQYF TGTGCCACCAGCAGAGAGGACAGTCCAGGGGATACGCAGTATTTT
NA TRBJ2-7 NA TRBV7-2 CASSLFRAGNDYEQYF TGTGCCAGCAGCTTATTCCGAGCGGGCAATGACTACGAGCAGTACTTC
TRBD1 TRBJ2-5 NA TRBV7-9 CASSPSRGRGETQYF TGTGCCAGCAGCCCTAGCAGGGGGCGCGGAGAGACCCAGTACTTC
NA TRBJ2-7 NA TRBV4-3 CASSQSTYSYEQYF TGCGCCAGCAGCCAGTCGACATACTCCTACGAGCAGTACTTC
TRBD1 TRBJ1-1 NA TRBV2 CASSRTGVDGEAFF TGTGCCAGCAGTAGGACAGGGGTGGACGGTGAAGCTTTCTTT
NA TRBJ1-2 NA TRBV15 CATSSLGSNYGYTF TGTGCCACCAGCAGTTTGGGGTCTAACTATGGCTACACCTTC
NA TRBJ1-1 NA TRBV11-1 CASSFRGAEAFF TGTGCCAGCAGCTTCAGGGGCGCGGAAGCTTTCTTT
TRBD1 TRBJ1-3 few TRBV10-3 CATRAGTAGNTIYF TGTGCCACCCGAGCCGGGACAGCTGGAAACACCATATATTTT
NA TRBJ1-5 NA TRBV19 CASKGALVNQPQHF TGTGCCAGTAAGGGAGCGTTAGTCAATCAGCCCCAGCATTTT
NA TRBJ1-1 once TRBV5-1 CASSLDRVSGTEAFF TGCGCCAGCAGCTTGGACAGAGTGTCGGGGACTGAAGCTTTCTTT
NA TRBJ1-1 NA TRBV29-1 CSVEEGRTEAFF TGCAGCGTTGAAGAGGGGAGGACTGAAGCTTTCTTT
NA TRBJ2-2 NA TRBV11-3 CASRKGPGELFF TGTGCCAGCAGAAAGGGACCCGGGGAGCTGTTTTTT
TRBD1 TRBJ2-3 few TRBV5-6 CASSLKTGLRTDTQYF TGTGCCAGCAGCTTGAAGACAGGGTTGCGCACAGATACGCAGTATTTT
NA TRBJ1-2 NA TRBV20-1 CSANQGGYTF TGCAGTGCCAATCAGGGTGGCTACACCTTC
NA TRBJ2-1 NA TRBV18 CASSPPFATGFDEQFF TGTGCCAGCTCACCACCGTTTGCGACAGGCTTTGATGAGCAGTTCTTC
TRBD2 TRBJ2-7 NA TRBV7-8 CASSTSVHLSYEQYF TGTGCCAGCAGTACTAGCGTCCACCTCTCCTACGAGCAGTACTTC
TRBD2 TRBJ2-2 NA TRBV7-9 CASNRLAGVTGELFF TGTGCCAGCAACCGACTAGCGGGAGTTACCGGGGAGCTGTTTTTT
TRBD1 TRBJ1-6 few TRBV5-1 CASSEGQQNSPLHF TGCGCCAGCAGCGAGGGACAGCAGAATTCACCCCTCCACTTT
NA TRBJ2-3 NA TRBV6-1 CASSDWDTQYF TGTGCCAGCAGTGATTGGGATACGCAGTATTTT
NA TRBJ2-5 NA TRBV2 CASGGTFQETQYF TGTGCCAGCGGAGGGACCTTCCAAGAGACCCAGTACTTC
NA TRBJ2-1 NA TRBV6-1 CASSDQPYNEQFF TGTGCCAGCAGTGATCAGCCATACAATGAGCAGTTCTTC
NA TRBJ2-4 medium-sized TRBV10-1 CARHIRRRAKNIQYF TGCGCCAGGCATATCAGGAGGAGGGCCAAAAACATTCAGTACTTC
TRBD1 TRBJ1-4 NA TRBV7-2 CASGARGPEKLFF TGTGCCAGCGGGGCAAGGGGGCCTGAAAAACTGTTTTTT
NA TRBJ1-4 NA TRBV27 CASSPREQFNEKLFF TGTGCCAGCAGTCCCCGTGAGCAGTTTAATGAAAAACTGTTTTTT